This TCR beta chain was sequenced during a study of blood T cell repertoires in COVID-19. At the level of the study: Donors in the United States, Italy and Spain gave samples during acute or convalescent COVID-19. T cells, B-cell-depleted T cells, or PBMCs provided the cDNA or gDNA that served as material.

Source study methods: Researchers report that nucleated cell counts were estimated from reference gene primer amplification. TCRdb's copy holds only in-frame clones and misses some; the assay was immunoSEQ multiplex PCR. That table gives V, J and clone size, and the DNA gave D and trimming. Of 250,000 to 300,000 clones in the sample, 80% to 90% were seen once. The ends were cut back, 3 bases at V and 2 bases at J, with 20 bases in the middle. The CDR3 sequence is 16 residues long. The V gene's germline CDR1 is DFQATT and CDR2 SNEGSKA (reference sequence). The sequence derives from a man older than 75 with acute or convalescent COVID-19. Sequencing used peripheral blood. The gene calls are TRBV20-1 and TRBJ2-7, with D perhaps TRBD2 (6 bases). CDR3 sequence (DNA): TGCAGTGCTAGTCGGATGTTGGGGGGATGGGCCTACGAGCAGTACTTC. Protein product: CSASRMLGGWAYEQYF.